One T cell receptor (beta chain) is described in this entry. Antigen specificity is unknown. Other nucleotide sequences in the sample specify the same CDR3. This entry is derived from a study of shared clonotypes between healthy human individuals. About the study: A donor's plate count was three for CD4 naive and three for CD4 memory; CD8 naive had two and CD8 memory one.

Germline V gives CDR1 MNHNY, CDR2 SVGAGI (reference sequence). The CDR3 has 12 amino acids. V shed 2 bases and J shed 2 bases, with 4 bases lying between them. Assay used: immunoSEQ multiplex PCR; TCRdb lists only in-frame clones, some missing. Of 2 million to 2.5 million clones in the sample, about 95% were seen once. Study-level findings and limits: Estimated richness was generally greater in naive than memory subsets.

CD45RO negativity and positive selection for CCR7 defined naive CD8 cells, a population that excluded terminally differentiated effector memory CD45RA+ cells. Source material: naive CD8+ T cells sorted from blood. The sequence derives from a young man in good health. The chain recombines TRBV6-6 with TRBJ2-7; no clear D. The CDR3 DNA follows: TGTGCCAGCAGTTACAGAACCTACGAGCAGTACTTC. This translates into CASSYRTYEQYF.